Listed below are T cell receptor beta chains from one sample, sequenced in a study of cytomegalovirus exposure and HLA in healthy donors. This table comes from immunoSEQ multiplex PCR, and its TCRdb copy is limited to in-frame clones, with some not included. The table records about 160,000 clones, just under 80% of them present only once. The sample comprised PBMCs. The receptors shown here come from a woman aged 45-65 years in good health and CMV-seropositive. CDR3s leave out the opening cysteine and the closing phenylalanine or tryptophan. Clone size is stated in some rows and not others, as once, few, many or a class when expanded.

size: .; V: TRBV28; CDR3: ASWRTGHYEQY
size: .; V: TRBV5-1; CDR3: ASSPAGSSGANVLT
size: .; V: TRBV27; CDR3: ASTPGSPQTLNTEAF
size: few; V: TRBV29-1; CDR3: SVMPGQKPYEQY
size: once; V: TRBV9; CDR3: ASSVDADMNTEAF
size: .; V: TRBV6-1; CDR3: ASSGQLSNQPQH
size: .; V: TRBV7-2; CDR3: ASSVGTGYSGGGYT
size: .; V: TRBV7-9; CDR3: ASSHGQGYTEAF
size: .; V: TRBV18; CDR3: ASSQAGTGVNQPQH
size: once; V: TRBV27; CDR3: ASSPRQLGATYYEQY
size: .; V: TRBV18; CDR3: ASSRVSQGEKLF
size: once; V: TRBV14; CDR3: ASSQQGYYGYT
size: .; V: TRBV4-3; CDR3: ASSQVETGGFATNEKLF
size: .; V: TRBV9; CDR3: ASSVAGEETQY
size: .; V: TRBV9; CDR3: ASSLGSSDLYGYT
size: .; V: TRBV5-4; CDR3: ASSLDPRSNYGYT
size: .; V: TRBV10-3; CDR3: AISDPRDRGPSYYT
size: .; V: TRBV7-2; CDR3: ASSRTSGGEGETQY
size: .; V: TRBV5-1; CDR3: ASSETGAQETQY
size: few; V: TRBV28; CDR3: ASSFSPGGRGADTQY
size: .; V: TRBV2; CDR3: ASPSHTEAF
size: once; V: TRBV4-2; CDR3: ASGLAGGPGGELF
size: once; V: TRBV18; CDR3: ASSPAGGALDGNEQF
size: .; V: TRBV27; CDR3: ASIGGLGNEQF
size: once; V: TRBV5-4; CDR3: ASSLPSSYEQY
size: .; V: TRBV5-6; CDR3: ASSSGLGTTNEKLF
size: .; V: TRBV19; CDR3: ASRRTEASSPLH
size: .; V: TRBV7-9; CDR3: ASSSNPGQSPFEQY
size: .; V: TRBV6-1; CDR3: ASRGLNYGYT
size: .; V: TRBV7-2; CDR3: ASSRGAIQETQY
size: .; V: TRBV29-1; CDR3: SVPGLTVGEQF
size: .; V: TRBV9; CDR3: ASSVTSGMANEQF
size: .; V: TRBV6-1; CDR3: ASTLLSPYNEQF
size: .; V: TRBV29-1; CDR3: SVSISGGTEAF
size: few; V: TRBV2; CDR3: ASSSERGYYEQY
size: .; V: TRBV5-1; CDR3: ASSDDRGPDTQY
size: .; V: TRBV19; CDR3: ASSRQGRYEQY
size: few; V: TRBV14; CDR3: ASSQAQDSYEQY
size: .; V: TRBV28; CDR3: ASSQTGTDTYEQY
size: .; V: TRBV9; CDR3: ASSGGVDAKNIQY
size: once; V: TRBV6-6; CDR3: ASTISGQGTEAF
size: few; V: TRBV6-5; CDR3: ASSRGQAGYGYT
size: .; V: TRBV7-2; CDR3: ASSLGQGIPGYT
size: .; V: TRBV5-3; CDR3: ARSLVTGGKKSYGYT
size: .; V: TRBV13; CDR3: ASSLLGVSSYEQY
size: .; V: TRBV28; CDR3: ASRPGQSNQPQH
size: .; V: TRBV7-2; CDR3: ASSTGQGQNYGYT
size: .; V: TRBV4-2; CDR3: ASSQGTAYGYT
size: .; V: TRBV21-1; CDR3: ASRNGPQGSEAF
size: .; V: TRBV10-3; CDR3: AIRASGRATEAF
size: once; V: TRBV5-1; CDR3: ASSLDPGQANSPLH
size: few; V: TRBV7-2; CDR3: ASSTGSGNTIY